The clone carrying this T cell receptor (beta chain) was seen a few times. Germline V CDR1 and CDR2: LGHNA, YNFKEQ. The CDR3 has 17 residues. Trimming removed 4 bases from V and 6 bases from J; junction bases left unmatched: 10. The data belong to a study of response to subunit inactivated influenza vaccine. TCRdb analysed the RT-PCR reads with MiXCR anew, one entry per CDR3 protein. The sample lists hundreds of thousands of distinct CDR3 sequences, about 11% occurring once. The same specimen was also included in a second study, on T cells expressing NK-cell markers. That study adds: UMIs accompanied the 5'RACE template switching by which TCR beta cDNA was made.

The receptor was isolated from a man aged 45-60 years who received an inactivated influenza vaccine. The source was PBMCs from blood, collected on the day of vaccination. The chain links TRBV4-2 to TRBJ2-1, with 12 bases lining up with TRBD2. CDR3 amino acids: CASSLQILAGGANEQFF. In DNA form, the CDR3 reads TGTGCCAGCAGCCTCCAGATTCTAGCGGGAGGGGCCAATGAGCAGTTCTTC.